This T cell receptor (beta chain) came from a study of cytomegalovirus exposure and HLA in healthy donors (dated by TCRdb to 2016 to 2017). The study in broad terms: According to an earlier analysis of 587 of the donors, some 170 million T cells yielded some 120 million unique TCR beta sequences and about 300 Gb of sequence data. An early release covering 550 to 700 HLA-typed donors comprised approximately 290 gigabases of sequencing data and approximately 85 million unique TCR sequences. The genetic ancestry cluster associated with self-reported Caucasian donors included 81% of the roughly 390 genotyped donors. The study was designed to test whether signatures of past pathogen exposure could be identified by cataloging public T cell receptors. The study profiled the T cell repertoires of under 850 subjects by immunosequencing and related them to cytomegalovirus serostatus. Along with the approximately 670-subject first cohort, a separate validation cohort of more than 90 different subjects was used. The study combined high-throughput TCR immunosequencing, statistical association of individual TCRs with disease status, and machine learning to predict cytomegalovirus infection status. To study patterns of TCR occurrence, a later analysis re-analyzed previously published TCR beta repertoires from just over 650 donors and added high-resolution HLA genotyping. The later analysis used no new phenotypic data to find candidate immune exposures, relying instead on TCR beta sequences and their occurrence across donors. An earlier analysis of 587 of the donors used high-throughput TCR beta sequencing to judge whether each TCR beta V gene segment behaved as functional or pseudogenic. Alongside the repertoire data, information on donor age, sex, ethnicity and CMV serostatus was compiled. A later genetic analysis took genome-wide SNP genotypes for about 65% of the roughly 670 donors and used that subset as a discovery cohort. All discovery cohort repertoires had been generated using a single sequencing platform. Class I and class II HLA loci were covered by the typing at four-digit resolution. The number of donors typed differed by locus, with 629-630 for A, B, C, DRB1 and DQB1, roughly 520 for DQA1, 600 to 610 for DPA1, and over 400 for DPB1. Because of strong linkage in the cohort, roughly five DR-DQ haplotypes were treated as single units for association and clustering. Among some 410 genotyped donors of the cohort, an average of about 240,000 unique TCR beta nucleotide sequences were sequenced per donor, around a sixth of them non-productive.

For this clone: There is no known antigen for this receptor. There are no base qualities to consult, and no much larger clone falls within one base.

CDR1 and CDR2 are drawn from the germline V gene: WSHSY, SAAADI. The CDR3 runs 14 amino acids, cysteine and phenylalanine included. Of all the DNA, just the CDR3 is kept, 42 bases in frame from base 1. V ends up 6 bases short and J 1 base short, with an unmatched junction base count of 4. The cohort consisted of some 730 healthy bone marrow donors. Cohort members were all nominally healthy when sampled, although unrecorded immune exposures were likely present. The donor tested CMV seropositive and was one of the 289 seropositive cohort members. Each donor provided a peripheral blood sample, and peripheral blood mononuclear cells were used for TCR beta sequencing. The Qiagen DNeasy Blood Extraction Kit was used to extract genomic DNA from the blood cell samples. General study outcomes and caveats: In an earlier analysis of some 500 of the donors, most TCR beta V segments appeared in productive rearrangements about 87% or about 30% of the time, broadly matching IMGT annotations. V-gene and J-gene trimming of TCR beta chains was associated with a missense DCLRE1C variant in a later genetic analysis, and the association was replicated in an independent cohort. Most CMV-associated TCR beta chains appeared to be HLA-restricted in a later analysis, and the HLA associations seemed to be driven largely by CMV exposure. A later analysis found that TCR association rates varied across HLA loci, with DRB1 alleles showing the most associated TCRs and HLA-C alleles the fewest. According to a later analysis, parvovirus B19, influenza, CMV and Epstein-Barr virus appeared linked to several top co-occurrence clusters. At a false discovery rate of 0.05, a later analysis linked about 16,000 TCR beta sequences to specific HLA alleles. In this cohort, only TCR beta chains were sequenced, and detectable features were limited by the absence of alpha or paired-chain data. The authors suggested that the approach could potentially be generalized to other disease states and immunological phenotypes. A further reported finding was that TCR beta sequences accurately predicted the HLA-A and HLA-B alleles for most subjects in the first cohort. The 87-base-pair reads could not distinguish some IMGT-functional V segments, including TRBV6-2 and TRBV6-3, so those segments were excluded. Cytomegalovirus status was reported to be diagnosed by the classifier with high specificity and sensitivity in both the original and validation cohorts. Across donors, most TCR sequences were observed very rarely, whereas some public TCRs were present in many individuals. According to a later genetic analysis, donors in an Asian-associated ancestry cluster had fewer N-insertions in productive TCRs than the approximately 650-donor mean. In the study, around 150 TCR beta chains were listed as associated with cytomegalovirus. The sequencing pipeline was judged likely to have produced a cluster of highly shared sequence variants as a technical artifact. Because counts were too low, 15 to 20 rarely observed V segments, including chromosome 9 orphons, were excluded from the earlier analysis of under 650 of the donors. CMV serostatus was the only immune exposure information available for the cohort. Sequencing depth was assumed to be roughly uniform across donors in the presence/absence analyses, though that assumption may not hold. Correlated functional status among segregating V segments might reflect linkage disequilibrium, but an unknown experimental factor could not be ruled out. HLA typing was unavailable for some donors at each locus, so association tests used only the typed subset. A later analysis found that HLA-associated TCR beta chains were more clonally expanded and had lower generation probabilities than equally common non-associated chains. In vitro tests confirmed that a few of the cytomegalovirus-associated TCR beta chains recognize cytomegalovirus antigens. Strong co-occurrence of HLA alleles, especially DR and DQ, made assigning TCR associations to individual alleles difficult.

The receptor library was made with the immunoSEQ multiplex PCR assay. For the multiplex PCR, a mixture combining 60 forward primers for TCR Vbeta segments and 13 reverse primers for TCR Jbeta segments was used. A multiplex PCR assay on genomic DNA amplified the CDR3 region of rearranged TCR beta genes. The Illumina HiSeq System was used to sequence the amplified TCR beta libraries as 87-base-pair reads. Per the original workflow: Across the 670 or so repertoires, a later analysis counted tens of millions of unique TCR beta chains, around 11 million of which were shared by at least two donors. To remove PCR and sequencing errors, raw reads were error-corrected and collapsed into unique sequences using a nearest-neighbor algorithm that merged closely related sequences. Alignment of CDR3 sequences to IMGT reference sequences was used to assign V, D and J gene segments. For a sequence to be retained, a match of at least six nucleotides to both a V gene segment and a J gene segment was required. Rearrangements were classified as productive when the CDR3 lacked stop codons and remained in frame with V and J, and all other rearrangements were classified as non-productive. CDR3 was defined by IMGT convention, running from the second conserved V-encoded cysteine to the conserved J-encoded phenylalanine. Sequences without an unambiguous match to a single V gene segment were excluded from the earlier analysis of a few hundred of the donors. An earlier analysis of fewer than 750 of the donors called V segments functional above 56.7% productive rearrangements and segregating when the between-donor standard deviation exceeded 5%. A statistical classification framework was developed to diagnose cytomegalovirus status using the catalog of TCR beta chain sequences. In a later analysis, TCR nucleotide sequences were compared against IMGT/GENE-DB human TR gene sequences so that V and J genes could be assigned. The TCRdist pipeline was used in a later analysis to assign CDR3 sequences and most-parsimonious VDJ recombination scenarios. In a later analysis, each TCR beta chain was defined by its CDR3 amino acid sequence together with its V-gene family, and reads lacking a unique V-gene family were excluded. To address suspected cross-contamination and a sequencing artifact, a later analysis removed roughly 640 highly shared, low-generation-probability nucleotide sequences. A later analysis calculated a clonal expansion index for each public chain from normalized within-repertoire ranks of inferred template counts. A later analysis computed generation probabilities with a VDJ recombination model fitted to out-of-frame rearrangements, and checked the results against IGoR. A later analysis scored TCR-TCR, TCR-HLA and TCR-CMV co-occurrence with hypergeometric tests, applying a repertoire-size bias correction to TCR pairs. A later analysis estimated false discovery rates by permuting HLA or CMV assignments 20 times. A later analysis grouped co-occurring TCRs with DBSCAN, adding TCRdist sequence similarity when clustering within HLA-allele-positive subsets. For co-occurrence clustering, repertoires with fewer than 30,000 or more than 120,000 public chains were excluded, along with a handful of repertoires with anomalous nucleotide sharing. TCRdb holds this immuneACCESS table with in-frame rearrangements only. Some clones are missing; in checked studies, unresolved V genes explain under half, and the rest has no known cause. V and J calls and clone size are copied from that table; D and trimming were computed from the DNA. In this sample the table shows roughly 100,000 clones, roughly 13% of which occur a single time. The top ten hold around 15% of the sample.

This clonotype originated in a man aged 35-49 years in good health and CMV-seropositive. Here the chain combines TRBV10-2 and TRBJ2-5; the central 8 bases match TRBD2. The sequenced sample was PBMCs. The nucleotide sequence reads TGCGCCAGCAGGGATACTAGCGGCCAAGAGACCCAGTACTTC. Its protein product is CASRDTSGQETQYF.